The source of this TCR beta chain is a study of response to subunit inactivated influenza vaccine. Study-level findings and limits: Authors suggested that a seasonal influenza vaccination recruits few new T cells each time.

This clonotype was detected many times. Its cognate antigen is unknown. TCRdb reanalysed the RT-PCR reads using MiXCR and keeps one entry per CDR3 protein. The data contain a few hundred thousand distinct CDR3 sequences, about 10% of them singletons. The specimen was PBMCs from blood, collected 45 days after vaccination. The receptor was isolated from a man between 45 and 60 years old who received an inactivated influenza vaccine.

CDR3: CASSLSGVQPQHF. CDR3 DNA sequence: TGTGCCAGCAGTTTGTCGGGTGTGCAGCCCCAGCATTTT. The chain combines TRBV12-3 or TRBV12-4 with TRBJ1-5; no clear D. CDR3 length equals 13 residues. Trimming shortened V by 3 bases and J by 7 bases, and 10 bases separated the two germline ends.